A single T cell receptor beta chain is shown here with its context. The antigen is unknown. This PCR relied on a set of 60 Vbeta primers and 13 Jbeta primers. Sequencing was performed with immunoSEQ multiplex PCR; in TCRdb, only in-frame clones are kept and a portion is missing. This sample has 50,000 to 65,000 clones, with 82% found just once. This sample stems from a study of cytomegalovirus exposure and HLA in healthy donors. Study details: Out of approximately 170 million T cells, an earlier analysis found about 120 million unique TCR beta sequences in total.

Findings and caveats of the study: A later analysis showed HLA-associated TCR beta chains outstripping equally common others in clonal expansion. Per a prior analysis, the majority of TCR beta V segments were productive roughly 90% or roughly 30% of the time.

The study sampled nominally healthy donors, though unrecorded immune exposures were likely. This CDR3 comprises 15 residues. Trimming removed 4 bases from V and 6 bases from J; junction bases left unmatched: 6. The germline gives CDR1 SGHTS, CDR2 YDEGEE. V is TRBV5-8 and J is TRBJ2-3, with 12 bases matching TRBD1. The sequencing input was PBMCs. The TCR sequence derives from a woman in her late teens or twenties in good health and CMV-seronegative. The CDR3 DNA sequence: TGTGCCAGCAGCACCCCGGGACAGGGGGCGGATACGCAGTATTTT. This translates into CASSTPGQGADTQYF.